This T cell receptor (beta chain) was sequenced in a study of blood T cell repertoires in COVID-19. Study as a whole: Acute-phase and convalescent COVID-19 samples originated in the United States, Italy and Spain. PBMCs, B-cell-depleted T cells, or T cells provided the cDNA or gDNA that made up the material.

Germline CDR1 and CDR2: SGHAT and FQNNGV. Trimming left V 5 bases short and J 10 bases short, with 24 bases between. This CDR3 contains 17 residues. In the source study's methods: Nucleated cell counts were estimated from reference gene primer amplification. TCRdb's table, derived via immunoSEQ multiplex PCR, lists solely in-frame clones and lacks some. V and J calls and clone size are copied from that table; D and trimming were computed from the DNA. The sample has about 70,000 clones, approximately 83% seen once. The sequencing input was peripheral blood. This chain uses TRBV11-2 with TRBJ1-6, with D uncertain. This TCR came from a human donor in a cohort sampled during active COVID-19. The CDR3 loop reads CASSRRTAGKVGSPLHF. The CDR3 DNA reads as TGTGCCAGCAGCCGGAGGACGGCGGGGAAGGTTGGGTCACCCCTCCACTTT. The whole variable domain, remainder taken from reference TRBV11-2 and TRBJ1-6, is EAGVAQSPRYKIIEKRQSVAFWCNPISGHATLYWYQQILGQGPKLLIQFQNNGVVDDSQLPKDRFSAERLKGVDSTLKIQPAKLEDSAVYLCASSRRTAGKVGSPLHFGNGTRLTVT.